Shown below are 7 T cell receptor beta chains from a single sample sequenced in a study of breast tumors, draining lymph nodes, adjacent tissues. Breast cancer patients provided tissue from their axillary draining lymph nodes. Via MiXCR, TCRdb re-called the multiplex PCR reads, giving one row per CDR3 protein. Here the sample spans 180,000 or so distinct CDR3 sequences, around a third being singletons. The sample was axillary lymph node tissue. These TCRs come from a female donor with breast cancer. Some clones in this sample may be carry-over from other donors' samples.

The chain combines TRBV29-1 with TRBJ1-2, with 9 bases aligning to TRBD1. The CDR3 length is 12 residues. CDR1 and CDR2 from the germline V gene are SQVTM and ANQGSEA. The trim removed 8 bases at V and 7 bases at J, leaving 8 bases unmatched. In DNA, the CDR3 is TGCAGCCAATGGACAGGGGAGACTGGCTACACCTTC. Protein: CSQWTGETGYTF.

On this clonotype: A much larger clone lies a single base off, so this may be a read error. The CDR3 spells CSATTGNQPPHF. The CDR3 DNA sequence: TGCAGTGCTACTACAGGGAATCAGCCCCCGCATTTT. The chain employs TRBV20-1 and TRBJ1-5; D might be TRBD1 (6 bases). CDR3 length equals 12 residues. From germline, CDR1 is DFQATT and CDR2 SNEGSKA (reference sequence).

This clonotype was recorded at least ten times. The chain links TRBV5-5 to TRBJ1-3; D gene unclear. Germline lookup yields CDR1 SGHKS and CDR2 YYEKEE (reference sequence). The CDR3 runs to 14 residues. Trimming cost V 5 bases and J 2 bases, with 11 bases left between them. The CDR3 region has the DNA TGTGCCAGCAGTCGGAGTGGGGCTGGAAACACCATATATTTT. Amino acid sequence: CASSRSGAGNTIYF.

This clonotype was seen at least ten times. This chain links TRBV20-1 with TRBJ2-1; 7 bases map to TRBD2. The CDR3 loop spans 15 amino acids. Germline assignment: CDR1 DFQATT and CDR2 SNEGSKA (reference sequence). The trim removed 5 bases at V and 0 bases at J, leaving 7 bases unmatched. The CDR3 spells CSALTGGSSYNEQFF. CDR3 nucleotide sequence: TGCAGTGCTCTCACGGGGGGAAGCTCCTACAATGAGCAGTTCTTC.

This clonotype was seen a handful of times. A much larger clone is a single base away; this may be a read error. The chain links TRBV7-9 to TRBJ1-3; 10 nucleotides match TRBD1. Germline V lookup: CDR1 SEHNR, CDR2 FQNEAQ (reference sequence). This CDR3 is 17 amino acids long. CDR3 in DNA: TGTGCCAGCAGCGGTGGGACAGGGGCCTTCTCTGGAAACCCCATATATTTT. It translates to CASSGGTGAFSGNPIYF.

V and J are TRBV12-3 or TRBV12-4 and TRBJ2-6; D gene uncertain. V was shortened by 0 bases and J by 4 bases, with 7 bases between the two germline ends. The CDR3 spans 15 residues. As DNA, the CDR3 is TGTGCCAGCAGTTTAGCGCGTACCGGGGCCAACGTCCTGACTTTC. It is translated as CASSLARTGANVLTF.

In this sample, this clonotype turned up many times. J is TRBJ2-1 and V is TRBV5-8; 11 nucleotides line up with TRBD2. CDR1 and CDR2 from the germline V gene are SGHTS and YDEGEE. CDR3 length: 16 residues. The V and J ends lost 5 bases and 10 bases, in that order; junction bases with no gene match: 14. The CDR3 DNA sequence: TGTGCCAGCAGACAAACTAGCGGGGGATCCCCGGGGGAGCAGTTCTTC. Translated, it gives CASRQTSGGSPGEQFF. The variable domain in full, with the rest retrieved from reference TRBV5-8 and TRBJ2-1, is EAGVTQSPTHLIKTRGQQATLRCSPISGHTSVYWYQQALGLGLQFLLWYDEGEERNRGNFPPRFSGRQFPNYSSELNVNALELEDSALYLCASRQTSGGSPGEQFFGPGTRLTVL.